This passage covers 25 T cell receptor beta chains from one sample sequenced in a study of blood T cell repertoires in COVID-19. Generated by immunoSEQ multiplex PCR, the TCRdb table keeps only in-frame clones and is missing some. The data show approximately 170,000 clones, about 85% seen once. The sequenced sample consisted of PBMCs or T cells enriched from blood (not recorded which). The source is a woman between 50 and 59 years old who had recovered from COVID-19.

The rearrangement uses TRBV11-3 and TRBJ1-2, with a possible D match to TRBD1 (6 bases). Trimming removed 0 bases at V and 6 bases at J, with 8 bases between. This CDR3 has 13 residues. Germline V gives CDR1 SGHNT, CDR2 YENEEA. CDR3 bases: TGTGCCAGCAGCTTAGATACAGGGAATGGCTACACCTTC. Its translation is CASSLDTGNGYTF. The full variable domain, rest sourced from reference TRBV11-3 and TRBJ1-2, is EAGVVQSPRYKIIEKKQPVAFWCNPISGHNTLYWYLQNLGQGPELLIRYENEEAVDDSQLPKDRFSAERLKGVDSTLKIQPAELGDSAVYLCASSLDTGNGYTFGSGTRLTVV.

The chain recombines TRBV19 with TRBJ2-2, with 7 bases matching TRBD1. After removal of 6 bases from V and 0 bases from J, the junction contained 10 bases not matched to a gene. The germline gives CDR1 LNHDA, CDR2 SQIVND (reference sequence). The CDR3 extends over 17 amino acids. The chain's CDR3 is CASRELGTATNTGELFF. The CDR3 nucleotides read TGTGCCAGTAGGGAACTTGGGACAGCTACGAACACCGGGGAGCTGTTTTTT.

V and J are TRBV7-2 and TRBJ1-2; D is unresolved. Trimming cost V 0 bases and J 4 bases, with 15 bases left between them. This CDR3 is 16 amino acids long. CDR1 is SGHTA, CDR2 FQGNSA, per germline. CDR3 protein: CASSLAHGSGGYGYTF. CDR3 in DNA: TGTGCCAGCAGCTTAGCGCATGGGAGCGGAGGCTATGGCTACACCTTC.

This sequence joins TRBV7-2 and TRBJ1-2, with 8 bases matching TRBD1. V shed 6 bases and J 8 bases; nucleotides not matched to a gene: 8. The CDR3 contains 13 residues. Germline V CDR1 and CDR2: SGHTA, FQGNSA. The DNA for the CDR3 is TGTGCCAGCAGTTCCCGGACAGGGCGCGGCTACACCTTC. The encoded protein is CASSSRTGRGYTF.

CDR3 sequence: CSGLLAPTFTDTQYF. As DNA, the CDR3 is TGCAGCGGCCTACTAGCGCCAACCTTCACAGATACGCAGTATTTT. This chain uses TRBV29-1 with TRBJ2-3; TRBD2 agrees at 7 bases. The CDR3 runs to 15 residues. After removal of 7 bases from V and 2 bases from J, the junction contained 12 bases not matched to a gene. CDR1 is SQVTM, CDR2 ANQGSEA, per germline.

This clone was seen only once. V and J are TRBV2 and TRBJ2-7, with D maybe TRBD1 (5 bases). CDR3 length: 13 residues. V was pared by 4 bases and J by 3 bases, with 10 bases between. The germline gives CDR1 SNHLY, CDR2 FYNNEI. The CDR3 protein is CASSVNRYYEQYF. CDR3 in DNA: TGTGCCAGCAGTGTCAACAGGTACTACGAGCAGTACTTC.

The chain recombines TRBV5-1 with TRBJ1-6; D unresolved. The V gene's germline CDR1 is SGHRS and CDR2 YFSETQ. The length of the CDR3 is 14 residues. V was pared by 0 bases and J by 9 bases, with 10 bases between. CDR3: CASSLGGESSPLHF. The CDR3 nucleotides read TGCGCCAGCAGCTTGGGCGGTGAGAGTTCACCCCTCCACTTT.

V and J are TRBV5-1 and TRBJ2-6, with 7 bases fitting TRBD1. Trimming cost V 4 bases and J 0 bases; bases outside gene matches: 16. CDR1 and CDR2 from the germline V gene are SGHRS and YFSETQ. This CDR3 region has 20 residues. This CDR3 reads CASSETTGSTRHSGANVLTF. CDR3 nucleotides: TGCGCCAGCAGCGAGACGACAGGGTCTACTCGGCACTCTGGGGCCAACGTCCTGACTTTC.

The rearrangement links TRBV6-5 to TRBJ2-1; the D is unclear. Germline-derived CDR1 and CDR2 are MNHEY and SVGAGI. The CDR3 length is 15 residues. The V end lost 0 bases, the J end lost 7 bases, and 13 bases lay between the germline ends. CDR3 region: CASSYSSITLNEQFF. CDR3 sequence (DNA): TGTGCCAGCAGTTACTCGTCTATTACCCTGAATGAGCAGTTCTTC.

The chain recombines TRBV18 with TRBJ2-5; 12 nucleotides line up with TRBD2. Germline CDR1 KGHSH, CDR2 LQKENI. The junction had 0 bases not matched to a gene; V was cut back by 3 bases and J by 4 bases. The CDR3 extends over 14 amino acids. This chain's CDR3 is CASSPTSGRETQYF. The CDR3 coding sequence is TGTGCCAGCTCACCGACTAGCGGGAGAGAGACCCAGTACTTC.

The V and J genes are TRBV6-4 and TRBJ1-2; TRBD1 might be the D (5 bases). The CDR3 is 13 amino acids. The germline V gene has CDR1 MRHNA and CDR2 SNTAGT. Trimming removed 3 bases from V and 7 bases from J, with 12 bases in between. The CDR3, as DNA: TGTGCCAGCAGTGAACAGGAGGGCGGTGGCTACACCTTC. The encoded protein is CASSEQEGGGYTF.

The rearrangement uses TRBV7-9 and TRBJ2-2, with D perhaps TRBD1 (8 bases). Germline-derived CDR1 and CDR2 are SEHNR and FQNEAQ (reference sequence). The CDR3 is 15 residues long. Trimming removed 5 bases from V and 5 bases from J, with 15 bases in between. The CDR3 sequence: CASSVQGGLTGELFF. The CDR3 coding sequence is TGTGCCAGCAGCGTACAGGGGGGGCTGACCGGGGAGCTGTTTTTT.

V usage is TRBV7-2 and J usage is TRBJ1-1; D possibly corresponds to TRBD1 (5 bases). In germline, CDR1 is SGHTA, CDR2 FQGNSA. This CDR3 region has 16 residues. The V end lost 5 bases, the J end lost 0 bases, and 16 bases lay between the germline ends. CDR3 in DNA: TGTGCCAGCAGCCCGACCCCAGGGTCCATGAACACTGAAGCTTTCTTT. It encodes CASSPTPGSMNTEAFF.

V gene TRBV6-2 or TRBV6-3 combines with J gene TRBJ2-3; 13 bases fit TRBD2. The J segment lost 2 bases and the V segment lost 4 bases, leaving 3 bases of the junction unmatched. Germline-derived CDR1 and CDR2 are MNHEY and SVGEGT. The CDR3 is made up of 16 amino acids. The CDR3 reads CASSWGLAGPTDTQYF. Written as DNA, the CDR3 is TGTGCCAGCAGTTGGGGACTAGCGGGGCCCACAGATACGCAGTATTTT.

V usage is TRBV19 and J usage is TRBJ2-1, with TRBD2 matching 9 bases. The CDR3 has 15 residues. V lost 4 bases and J lost 0; bases outside the gene matches: 1. Germline CDR1 reads LNHDA; CDR2 reads SQIVND (reference sequence). The DNA of the CDR3 is TGTGCCAGTAGTAAAGCGGGGGGCTCCTACAATGAGCAGTTCTTC. Amino acids: CASSKAGGSYNEQFF.

V gene TRBV11-3 combines with J gene TRBJ2-1; TRBD1 matches at 11 bases. This CDR3 region has 16 residues. Looked up from germline, CDR1 is SGHNT and CDR2 is YENEEA. V lost 0 bases, J lost 7 bases, and 5 bases stayed unmatched. The CDR3 spells CASSLDGTGGSNEQFF. The CDR3 DNA reads as TGTGCCAGCAGCTTAGATGGGACAGGGGGTTCTAATGAGCAGTTCTTC. Together with reference TRBV11-3 and TRBJ2-1, the CDR3 gives the full variable domain: EAGVVQSPRYKIIEKKQPVAFWCNPISGHNTLYWYLQNLGQGPELLIRYENEEAVDDSQLPKDRFSAERLKGVDSTLKIQPAELGDSAVYLCASSLDGTGGSNEQFFGPGTRLTVL.

This chain joins TRBV6-5 and TRBJ1-1; 8 bases map to TRBD1. This CDR3 contains 13 residues. Losses at the gene ends were 2 bases for V and 7 bases for J; bases not matched to a gene: 3. Germline CDR1 and CDR2: MNHEY and SVGAGI. The CDR3: CASSYDRGLEAFF. DNA of the CDR3: TGTGCCAGCAGTTACGACAGGGGCCTTGAAGCTTTCTTT.

The chain links TRBV29-1 to TRBJ2-5, with D uncertain. V was trimmed by 4 bases and J by 1 base, leaving 10 bases between them. In germline, CDR1 is SQVTM, CDR2 ANQGSEA. The CDR3 is 13 residues long. CDR3 sequence: CSVVGRLQETQYF. CDR3 coding DNA: TGCAGCGTTGTTGGCAGGCTCCAAGAGACCCAGTACTTC.

The rearrangement joins TRBV5-1 to TRBJ2-3, with D possibly TRBD2 on 6 matching bases. The germline V gene encodes CDR1 SGHRS and CDR2 YFSETQ. V lost 3 bases, J lost 4 bases, and 12 bases lay in between. There are 14 residues in the CDR3. CDR3 nucleotide sequence: TGCGCCAGCAGCTGGTCGGGGGAAGCAGATACGCAGTATTTT. It yields the protein CASSWSGEADTQYF. Supplemented by reference TRBV5-1 and TRBJ2-3, the full variable domain reads KAGVTQTPRYLIKTRGQQVTLSCSPISGHRSVSWYQQTPGQGLQFLFEYFSETQRNKGNFPGRFSGRQFSNSRSEMNVSTLELGDSALYLCASSWSGEADTQYFGPGTRLTVL.

The chain carries TRBV29-1 and TRBJ1-1; TRBD1 matches at 7 bases. The trim removed 3 bases at V and 7 bases at J, leaving 5 bases unmatched. CDR3 size: 12 residues. Germline CDR1 SQVTM, CDR2 ANQGSEA. CDR3 in amino acids: CSVDHRGVEAFF. DNA of the CDR3: TGCAGCGTTGATCACAGGGGAGTTGAAGCTTTCTTT.

CDR3 DNA: TGTGCCAGCAGTTACTCGTTGGCGGGGGAAAAAGAGACCCAGTACTTC. Its protein is CASSYSLAGEKETQYF. V is TRBV6-5 and J is TRBJ2-5, with 7 bases identical to TRBD2. The CDR3 runs to 16 residues. The trim removed 0 bases at V and 3 bases at J, leaving 7 bases unmatched. CDR1 is MNHEY and CDR2 is SVGAGI in the germline V gene.

There are a few counts of this clone. The V call is TRBV7-2, the J call TRBJ1-3, with unresolved D. This CDR3 is 12 amino acids long. With 6 bases removed from V and 11 bases from J, the gap between germline ends came to 14 bases. Looked up from germline, CDR1 is SGHTA and CDR2 is FQGNSA. CDR3 in amino acids: CASRPLEGAIYF. Written as DNA, the CDR3 is TGTGCCAGCAGACCACTAGAGGGAGCCATATATTTT.

The genes are TRBV25-1 and TRBJ2-3; D is perhaps TRBD2 (5 bases). The V and J ends lost 8 bases and 1 base respectively, with 16 bases between them. Germline V gene sequence: CDR1 MGHDK, CDR2 SYGVNS. The CDR3 is 15 residues long. CDR3 amino acids: CASSIRGSGTDTQYF. CDR3 sequence (DNA): TGTGCCAGCTCAATACGGGGTTCCGGCACAGATACGCAGTATTTT.

The chain is built from TRBV7-2 and TRBJ1-5, with a tentative D call TRBD1 (6 bases). CDR1 and CDR2 from the germline V gene are SGHTA and FQGNSA. With 4 bases removed from V and 4 bases from J, the gap between germline ends came to 14 bases. The CDR3 length is 15 residues. The CDR3 protein is CASSSGQTTNQPQHF. DNA of the CDR3: TGTGCCAGCAGCTCCGGACAGACTACGAATCAGCCCCAGCATTTT.

This clone was picked up a small number of times. This sequence joins TRBV10-2 and TRBJ2-2; 8 bases align to TRBD2. This CDR3 has 15 amino acids. J gave up 3 bases and V 5 bases, and 5 bases lay outside the gene matches. CDR1 and CDR2 from the germline V gene are WSHSY and SAAADI. CDR3 residues: CASSTSGTDTGELFF. The DNA of the CDR3 is TGCGCCAGCAGTACTAGCGGAACTGACACCGGGGAGCTGTTTTTT.